This passage covers 19 T cell receptor beta chains from one sample sequenced in a study of Ad26.COV2.S vaccination and SARS-CoV-2 variants (dated by TCRdb to 2020 to 2023). The library was produced with the immunoSEQ multiplex PCR assay. TCRdb obtained this table from immuneACCESS and retained in-frame rearrangements with V and J assigned. These tables miss some clones; where compared with another copy, unresolved V genes account for less than half of the shortfall, and the remainder is unexplained. This sample is represented by around 450,000 clones; around 91% of them were singletons. Together, the top ten hold under 4.5% of the sample. What the treatment or condition label conveys for this sample: around 19 received Ad26.COV2.S at low or high dose, single or two shots; 5 received placebo; per-sample allocation not given. Repertoires of vaccine and placebo recipients were sequenced from samples taken on day 63 after the first injection.

The sample was peripheral blood, taken in a trial of Ad26.COV2.S vaccine versus placebo. The receptors shown here come from a person between 18 and 65 years old who received the Ad26.COV2.S COVID-19 vaccine or a placebo.

This chain uses TRBV2 with TRBJ2-7; D possibly corresponds to TRBD1 (5 bases). The CDR3 runs 14 residues. The germline V gene encodes CDR1 SNHLY and CDR2 FYNNEI. V was cut by 4 bases and J by 3 bases, with 13 bases left in between. CDR3 DNA sequence: TGTGCCAGCAGTGCGGGTCAGGGTATCTACGAGCAGTACTTC. Protein: CASSAGQGIYEQYF.

The chain is built from TRBV3-1 (or the pseudogene TRBV3-2) and TRBJ1-6, with 10 bases fitting TRBD1. The CDR3 spans 15 residues. V trimming: 4 bases; J trimming: 7 bases; junction bases outside the gene matches: 4. CDR1 LGHDT and CDR2 YNNKEL come from the germline V gene (reference sequence). The CDR3 DNA sequence: TGTGCCAGCAGCCGAACGGGACAGGGGAATTCACCCCTCCACTTT. Residues: CASSRTGQGNSPLHF.

The table lists this clone with a count of one. The V gene is TRBV23-1, the J gene TRBJ2-5; TRBD2 matches 11 bases. TRBV23-1 is given ORF status, its function remaining uncertain. With 0 bases clipped from V and 3 bases from J, the junction kept 21 bases outside the gene matches. The CDR3 has 22 amino acids. Here the CDR3 DNA reads TGCGCCAGCAGTCAATCGGACCCCCGATCATCGTCTGTAGCGGGAGGGGAAGAGACCCAGTACTTC. This sequence encodes CASSQSDPRSSSVAGGEETQYF.

The J gene is TRBJ2-7, the V gene TRBV19; 12 nucleotides agree with TRBD1. After removal of 2 bases from V and 8 bases from J, the junction contained 4 bases not matched to a gene. The germline V gene encodes CDR1 LNHDA and CDR2 SQIVND (reference sequence). The CDR3 runs to 14 residues. The CDR3: CASSIRDRGQKQYF. For the CDR3, the DNA is TGTGCCAGTAGTATAAGGGACAGGGGGCAAAAGCAGTACTTC.

The V and J genes are TRBV18 and TRBJ1-1, with unresolved D. Germline V gene sequence: CDR1 KGHSH, CDR2 LQKENI. Trimming cost V 10 bases and J 4 bases, with 16 bases left between them. This CDR3 is 13 amino acids long. The CDR3 reads CATLYTRATEAFF. The CDR3 DNA reads as TGTGCCACCTTATACACCCGTGCCACTGAAGCTTTCTTT.

This chain uses TRBV5-1 with TRBJ1-2; 7 bases line up with TRBD1. J gave up 4 bases and V 3 bases, and 6 bases lay outside the gene matches. Germline CDR1 is SGHRS and CDR2 is YFSETQ. The CDR3 covers 14 residues. In nucleotides, the CDR3 is TGCGCCAGCAGCTCACGACAGGGTAGCTATGGCTACACCTTC. Amino acids: CASSSRQGSYGYTF.

The chain combines TRBV10-3 with TRBJ2-3, with 8 positions matching TRBD1. Germline CDR1 and CDR2: ENHRY and SYGVKD. V was clipped by 7 bases and J by 3 bases; unmatched bases: 3. The CDR3 is made up of 13 amino acids. The CDR3 DNA sequence: TGTGCCATCAAAACAGGGGGGACAGATACGCAGTATTTT. Translation gives CAIKTGGTDTQYF.

The chain employs TRBV27 and TRBJ2-7; tentatively, D is TRBD1 (6 bases). The CDR3 is made up of 14 amino acids. Looked up from germline, CDR1 is MNHEY and CDR2 is SMNVEV (reference sequence). Trimming pared 6 bases from V and 4 bases from J, leaving 16 bases between. CDR3 bases: TGTGCCAGCAGACCCCAGGGGTCTGGTTACGAGCAGTACTTC. This encodes CASRPQGSGYEQYF.

Details on this clone: A junction end diverges from the germline sequence, so it may reflect a read error. This chain uses TRBV5-1 with TRBJ2-7; 8 bases are shared with TRBD2. Per the germline V gene, CDR1 is SGHRS and CDR2 is YFSETQ. The CDR3 runs 14 residues. CDR3 sequence (DNA): TGCGCCCGCAGCGGGGGAGGGGGGAACTACGAGCAGTACTTC. Protein sequence: CARSGGGGNYEQYF. Based on the CDR3 plus reference TRBV5-1 and TRBJ2-7, the full variable domain is KAGVTQTPRYLIKTRGQQVTLSCSPISGHRSVSWYQQTPGQGLQFLFEYFSETQRNKGNFPGRFSGRQFSNSRSEMNVSTLELGDSALYLCARSGGGGNYEQYFGPGTRLTVT.

This chain uses TRBV5-1 with TRBJ1-2, with a tentative D call TRBD1 (5 bases). Trimming removed 0 bases from V and 4 bases from J, with 13 bases in between. In germline, CDR1 is SGHRS, CDR2 YFSETQ. The CDR3 is made up of 15 amino acids. The CDR3 DNA follows: TGCGCCAGCAGCTTGGCGGGGGACTTACTCTATGGCTACACCTTC. This sequence encodes CASSLAGDLLYGYTF.

V and J are TRBV14 and TRBJ2-7; 11 nucleotides match TRBD1. Germline CDR1 reads SGHDN; CDR2 reads FVKESK. The CDR3 is 18 residues long. Losses at the gene ends were 0 bases for V and 0 bases for J; bases not matched to a gene: 7. CDR3 residues: CASSQEGGQGVSSYEQYF. The CDR3 DNA reads TGTGCCAGCAGCCAAGAAGGGGGACAGGGGGTGTCCTCCTACGAGCAGTACTTC.

V usage is TRBV11-2 and J usage is TRBJ1-4, with 7 bases identical to TRBD1. The CDR3 sequence is 15 residues long. Germline V gene sequence: CDR1 SGHAT, CDR2 FQNNGV. Losses at the gene ends were 5 bases for V and 0 bases for J; bases not matched to a gene: 3. In DNA, the CDR3 is TGTGCCAGCAGCCGTCAGGGGGCAACTAATGAAAAACTGTTTTTT. Translating it yields CASSRQGATNEKLFF.

The CDR3 coding sequence is TGTGCCAGTTGGAGACAGGGTTCCTACGAGCAGTACTTC. Residues: CASWRQGSYEQYF. J is TRBJ2-7 and V is TRBV11-2, with 7 bases lining up with TRBD1. V was clipped by 9 bases and J by 1 base; unmatched bases: 6. Germline V gives CDR1 SGHAT, CDR2 FQNNGV. The CDR3 runs to 13 residues.

The rearrangement joins TRBV7-8 to TRBJ1-6; D perhaps matches TRBD1 (6 bases). The V end was cut by 0 bases, the J end by 7 bases, with 7 bases between. Germline loops: CDR1 SGHVS, CDR2 FQNEAQ. The CDR3 has 14 amino acids. CDR3 loop: CASSLAGGNSPLHF. In DNA, the CDR3 is TGTGCCAGCAGCTTAGCCGGGGGCAATTCACCCCTCCACTTT.

A few counts support this clone. The rearrangement links TRBV7-9 to TRBJ1-4; D is uncertain. CDR1 and CDR2 from the germline V gene are SEHNR and FQNEAQ (reference sequence). The CDR3 loop spans 15 amino acids. The germline V and J ends were trimmed by 0 bases and 7 bases, with 12 bases remaining between them. CDR3 loop: CASSLADGIGEKLFF. The DNA of the CDR3 is TGTGCCAGCAGCTTAGCGGACGGGATTGGTGAAAAACTGTTTTTT.

In DNA, the CDR3 is TGTGCCAGCAGTCTTAAGAGGGAGAATGAGCAGTTCTTC. Its protein is CASSLKRENEQFF. The chain combines TRBV28 with TRBJ2-1; tentative D call: TRBD2 (5 bases). The CDR3 contains 13 residues. From germline, CDR1 is MDHEN and CDR2 SYDVKM. V dropped 5 bases and J dropped 7 bases, with 12 bases sitting between them.

The V and J genes are TRBV7-2 and TRBJ2-4; no reliable D call. The CDR3 is made up of 14 amino acids. Germline V gene lookup returns CDR1 SGHTA and CDR2 FQGNSA. The V end was cut by 1 base, the J end by 9 bases, with 13 bases between. CDR3 residues: CASSLVGRVGIQYF. The CDR3 DNA is TGTGCCAGCAGCTTAGTTGGGCGCGTTGGCATTCAGTACTTC.

J is TRBJ2-1 and V is TRBV7-2; D not certain. The V and J ends lost 1 base and 5 bases respectively, with 9 bases between them. Germline assignment: CDR1 SGHTA and CDR2 FQGNSA. The CDR3 extends over 14 amino acids. In DNA form, the CDR3 reads TGTGCCAGCAGCTTAGGTCGGGCAAACAATGAGCAGTTCTTC. This encodes CASSLGRANNEQFF.

This chain links TRBV5-1 with TRBJ2-7, with 10 bases identical to TRBD1. CDR1 SGHRS and CDR2 YFSETQ come from the germline V gene. Trimming at V came to 0 bases and at J to 4 bases, leaving 4 bases not matched to a gene. The CDR3 is 15 residues long. CDR3 protein: CASSLGQGARYEQYF. DNA of the CDR3: TGCGCCAGCAGCTTGGGACAGGGGGCCCGGTACGAGCAGTACTTC. The full variable domain, rest sourced from reference TRBV5-1 and TRBJ2-7, is KAGVTQTPRYLIKTRGQQVTLSCSPISGHRSVSWYQQTPGQGLQFLFEYFSETQRNKGNFPGRFSGRQFSNSRSEMNVSTLELGDSALYLCASSLGQGARYEQYFGPGTRLTVT.